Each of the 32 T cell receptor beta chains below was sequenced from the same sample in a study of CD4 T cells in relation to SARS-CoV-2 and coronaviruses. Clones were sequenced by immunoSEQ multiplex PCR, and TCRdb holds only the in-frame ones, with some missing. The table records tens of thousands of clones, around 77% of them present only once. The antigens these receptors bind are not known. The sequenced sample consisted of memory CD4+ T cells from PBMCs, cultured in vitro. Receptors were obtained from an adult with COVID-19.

This CDR3 reads CASSRTGTETQYF. CDR3 in DNA: TGTGCCAGCAGCCGAACAGGGACCGAGACCCAGTACTTC. The chain employs TRBV7-2 and TRBJ2-5, with D possibly being TRBD1 (6 bases). Per the germline V gene, CDR1 is SGHTA and CDR2 is FQGNSA. V was shortened by 5 bases and J by 5 bases, with 12 bases between the two germline ends. The length of the CDR3 is 13 residues.

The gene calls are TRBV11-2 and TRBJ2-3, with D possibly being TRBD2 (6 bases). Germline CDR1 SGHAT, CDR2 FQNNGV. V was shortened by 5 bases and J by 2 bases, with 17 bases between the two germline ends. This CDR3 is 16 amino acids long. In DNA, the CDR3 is TGTGCCAGCAGCCCCCTAGGGGAGGTTACCACAGATACGCAGTATTTT. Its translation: CASSPLGEVTTDTQYF.

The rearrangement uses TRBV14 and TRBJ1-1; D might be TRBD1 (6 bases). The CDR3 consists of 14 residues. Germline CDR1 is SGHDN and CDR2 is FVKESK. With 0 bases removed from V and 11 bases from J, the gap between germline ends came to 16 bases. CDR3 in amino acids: CASSQERQGSRAFF. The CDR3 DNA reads TGTGCCAGCAGCCAAGAAAGGCAGGGGTCTCGTGCTTTCTTT.

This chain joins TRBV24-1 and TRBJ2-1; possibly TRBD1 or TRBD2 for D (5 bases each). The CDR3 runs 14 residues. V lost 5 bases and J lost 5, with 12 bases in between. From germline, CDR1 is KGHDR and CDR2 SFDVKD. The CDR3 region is CATSAPGPDNEQFF. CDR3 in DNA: TGTGCCACCAGTGCTCCGGGACCAGACAATGAGCAGTTCTTC.

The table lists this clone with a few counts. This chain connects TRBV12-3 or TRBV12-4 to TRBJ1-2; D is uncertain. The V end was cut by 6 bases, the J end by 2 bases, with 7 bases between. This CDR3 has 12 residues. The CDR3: CASSQANYGYTF. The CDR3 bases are TGTGCCAGCAGCCAGGCAAACTATGGCTACACCTTC.

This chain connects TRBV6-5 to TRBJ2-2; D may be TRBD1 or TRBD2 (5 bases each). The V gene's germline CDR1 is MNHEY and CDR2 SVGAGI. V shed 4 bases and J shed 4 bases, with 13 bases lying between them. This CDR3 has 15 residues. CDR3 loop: CASSFRDPSTGELFF. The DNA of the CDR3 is TGTGCCAGCAGTTTCAGGGACCCTTCCACCGGGGAGCTGTTTTTT.

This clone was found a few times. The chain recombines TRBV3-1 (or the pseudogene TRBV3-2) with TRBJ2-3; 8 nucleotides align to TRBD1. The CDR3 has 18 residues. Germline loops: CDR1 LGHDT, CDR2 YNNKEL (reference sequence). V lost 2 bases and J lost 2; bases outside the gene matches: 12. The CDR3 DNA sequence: TGTGCCAGCAGCCAACCCCACGGACAGGGCCAACTCACAGATACGCAGTATTTT. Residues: CASSQPHGQGQLTDTQYF.

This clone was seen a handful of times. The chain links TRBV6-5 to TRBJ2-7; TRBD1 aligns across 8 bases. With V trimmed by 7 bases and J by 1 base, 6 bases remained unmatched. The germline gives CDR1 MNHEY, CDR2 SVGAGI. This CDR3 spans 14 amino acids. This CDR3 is CASMKRQGSYEQYF. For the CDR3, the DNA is TGTGCCAGCATGAAGAGACAGGGGTCCTACGAGCAGTACTTC.

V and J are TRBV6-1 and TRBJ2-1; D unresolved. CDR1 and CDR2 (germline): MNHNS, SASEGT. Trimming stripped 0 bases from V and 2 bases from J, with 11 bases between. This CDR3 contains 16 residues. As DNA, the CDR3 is TGTGCCAGCAGTGAAGCGATGTCTCCTACCTACAATGAGCAGTTCTTC. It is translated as CASSEAMSPTYNEQFF.

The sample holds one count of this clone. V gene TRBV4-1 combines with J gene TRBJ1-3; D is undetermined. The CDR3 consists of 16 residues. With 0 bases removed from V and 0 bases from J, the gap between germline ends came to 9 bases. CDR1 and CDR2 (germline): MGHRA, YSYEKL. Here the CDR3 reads CASSQDLGISGNTIYF. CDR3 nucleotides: TGCGCCAGCAGCCAAGATTTGGGGATCTCTGGAAACACCATATATTTT.

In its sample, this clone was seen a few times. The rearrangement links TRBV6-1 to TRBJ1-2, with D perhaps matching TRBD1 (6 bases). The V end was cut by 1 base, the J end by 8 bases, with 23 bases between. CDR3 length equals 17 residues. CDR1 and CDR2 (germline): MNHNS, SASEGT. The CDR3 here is CASSEGVAGTRLGGYTF. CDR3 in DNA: TGTGCCAGCAGTGAAGGGGTAGCCGGGACACGCCTCGGGGGCTACACCTTC.

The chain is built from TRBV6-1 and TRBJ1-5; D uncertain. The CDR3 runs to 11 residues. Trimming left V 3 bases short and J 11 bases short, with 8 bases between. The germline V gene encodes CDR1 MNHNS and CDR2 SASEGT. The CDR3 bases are TGTGCCAGCAGTGATCGCGGGTCCCAGCATTTT. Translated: CASSDRGSQHF.

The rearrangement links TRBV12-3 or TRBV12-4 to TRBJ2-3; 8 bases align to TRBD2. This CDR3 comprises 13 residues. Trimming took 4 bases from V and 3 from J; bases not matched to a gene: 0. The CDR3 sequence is CASSSGGTDTQYF. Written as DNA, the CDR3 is TGTGCCAGCAGTTCGGGGGGGACAGATACGCAGTATTTT.

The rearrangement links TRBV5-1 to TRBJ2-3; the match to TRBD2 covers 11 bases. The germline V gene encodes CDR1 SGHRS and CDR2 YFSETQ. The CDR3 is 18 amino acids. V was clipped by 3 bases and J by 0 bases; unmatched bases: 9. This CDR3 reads CASSSSWTSGYSTDTQYF. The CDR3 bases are TGCGCCAGCAGCTCATCGTGGACTAGCGGGTACAGCACAGATACGCAGTATTTT.

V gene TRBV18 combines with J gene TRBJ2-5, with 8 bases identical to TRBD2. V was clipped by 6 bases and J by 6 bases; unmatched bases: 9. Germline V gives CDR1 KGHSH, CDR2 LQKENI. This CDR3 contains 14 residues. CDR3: CASSQAGDGQTQYF. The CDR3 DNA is TGTGCCAGCTCCCAAGCGGGAGACGGGCAGACCCAGTACTTC.

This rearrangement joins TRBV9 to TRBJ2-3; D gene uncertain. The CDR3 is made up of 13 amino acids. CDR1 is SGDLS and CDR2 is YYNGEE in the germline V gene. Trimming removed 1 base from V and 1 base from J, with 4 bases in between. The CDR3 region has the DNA TGTGCCAGCAGCGTATTGGGCACAGATACGCAGTATTTT. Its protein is CASSVLGTDTQYF.

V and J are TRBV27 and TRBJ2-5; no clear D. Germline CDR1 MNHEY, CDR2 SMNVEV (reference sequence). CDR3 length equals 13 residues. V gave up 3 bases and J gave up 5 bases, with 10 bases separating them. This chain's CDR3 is CASSFSGWETQYF. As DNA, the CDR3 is TGTGCCAGCAGTTTTTCGGGTTGGGAGACCCAGTACTTC.

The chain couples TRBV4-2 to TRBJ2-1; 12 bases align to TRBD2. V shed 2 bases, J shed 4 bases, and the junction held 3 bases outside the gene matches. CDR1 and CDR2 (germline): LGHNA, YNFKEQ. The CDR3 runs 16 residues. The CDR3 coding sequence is TGTGCCAGCAGCCAACGGACTAGCGGGACGTACAATGAGCAGTTCTTC. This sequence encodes CASSQRTSGTYNEQFF.

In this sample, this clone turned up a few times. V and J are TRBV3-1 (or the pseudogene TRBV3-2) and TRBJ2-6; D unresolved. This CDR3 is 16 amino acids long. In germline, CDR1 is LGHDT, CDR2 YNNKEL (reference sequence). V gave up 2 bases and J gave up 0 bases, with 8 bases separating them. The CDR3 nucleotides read TGTGCCAGCAGCCAATCATACAGCTCTGGGGCCAACGTCCTGACTTTC. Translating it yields CASSQSYSSGANVLTF.

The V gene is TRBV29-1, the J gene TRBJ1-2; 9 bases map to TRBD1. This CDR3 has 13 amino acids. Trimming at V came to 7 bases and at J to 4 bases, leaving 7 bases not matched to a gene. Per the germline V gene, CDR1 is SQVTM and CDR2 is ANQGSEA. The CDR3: CSASGTGSYGYTF. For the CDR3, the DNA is TGCAGCGCGAGCGGGACAGGGAGCTATGGCTACACCTTC.

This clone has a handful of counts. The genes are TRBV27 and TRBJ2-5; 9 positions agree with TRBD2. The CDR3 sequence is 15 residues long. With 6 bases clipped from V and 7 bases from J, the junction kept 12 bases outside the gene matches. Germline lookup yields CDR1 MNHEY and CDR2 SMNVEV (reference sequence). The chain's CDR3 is CASRTSGPISGTQYF. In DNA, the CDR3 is TGTGCCAGCAGGACTAGCGGTCCCATTTCAGGGACCCAGTACTTC.

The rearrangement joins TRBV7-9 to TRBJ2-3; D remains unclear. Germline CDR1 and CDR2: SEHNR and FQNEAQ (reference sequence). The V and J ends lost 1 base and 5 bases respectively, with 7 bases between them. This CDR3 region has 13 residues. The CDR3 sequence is CASSLGQVDTQYF. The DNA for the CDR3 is TGTGCCAGCAGCTTAGGGCAAGTAGATACGCAGTATTTT.

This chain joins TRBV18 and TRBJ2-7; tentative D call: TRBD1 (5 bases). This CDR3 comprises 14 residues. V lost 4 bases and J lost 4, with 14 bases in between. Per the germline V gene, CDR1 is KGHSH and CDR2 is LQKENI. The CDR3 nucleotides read TGTGCCAGCTCACAAGAACAGGCTATATACGAGCAGTACTTC. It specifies CASSQEQAIYEQYF.

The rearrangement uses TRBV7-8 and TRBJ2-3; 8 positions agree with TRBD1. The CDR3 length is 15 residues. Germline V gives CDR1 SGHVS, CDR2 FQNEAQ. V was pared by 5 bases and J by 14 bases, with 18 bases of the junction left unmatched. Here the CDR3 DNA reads TGTGCCAGCAGCACGCTAGGACAGGGATCGGGGCCGCGGTATTTT. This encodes CASSTLGQGSGPRYF.

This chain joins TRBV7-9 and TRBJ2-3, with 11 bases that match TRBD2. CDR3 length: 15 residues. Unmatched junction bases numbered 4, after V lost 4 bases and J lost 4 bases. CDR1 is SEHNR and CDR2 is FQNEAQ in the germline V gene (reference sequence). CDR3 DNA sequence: TGTGCCAGCAGCTCCCGACTAGCGGGATCAGATACGCAGTATTTT. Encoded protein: CASSSRLAGSDTQYF.

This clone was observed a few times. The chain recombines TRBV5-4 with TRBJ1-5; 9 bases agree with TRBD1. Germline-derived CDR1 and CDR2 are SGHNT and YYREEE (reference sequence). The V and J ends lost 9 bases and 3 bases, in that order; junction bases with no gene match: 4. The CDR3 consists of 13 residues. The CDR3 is CANGDRVNQPQHF. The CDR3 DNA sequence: TGTGCCAACGGGGACAGGGTCAATCAGCCCCAGCATTTT.

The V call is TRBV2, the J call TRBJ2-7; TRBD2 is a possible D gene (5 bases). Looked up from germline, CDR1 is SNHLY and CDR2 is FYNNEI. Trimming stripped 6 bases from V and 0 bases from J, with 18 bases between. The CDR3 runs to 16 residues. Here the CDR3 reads CASRDSLGFSSYEQYF. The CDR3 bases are TGTGCCAGCAGGGACTCGCTGGGGTTTAGCTCCTACGAGCAGTACTTC.

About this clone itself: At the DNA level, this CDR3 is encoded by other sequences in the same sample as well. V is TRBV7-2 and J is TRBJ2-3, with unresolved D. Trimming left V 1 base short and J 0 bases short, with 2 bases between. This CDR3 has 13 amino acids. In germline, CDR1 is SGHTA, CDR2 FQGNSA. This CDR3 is CASSLGSTDTQYF. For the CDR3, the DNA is TGTGCCAGCAGCTTAGGCAGCACAGATACGCAGTATTTT. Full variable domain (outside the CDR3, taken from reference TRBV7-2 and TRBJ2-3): GAGVSQSPSNKVTEKGKDVELRCDPISGHTALYWYRQSLGQGLEFLIYFQGNSAPDKSGLPSDRFSAERTGGSVSTLTIQRTQQEDSAVYLCASSLGSTDTQYFGPGTRLTVL.

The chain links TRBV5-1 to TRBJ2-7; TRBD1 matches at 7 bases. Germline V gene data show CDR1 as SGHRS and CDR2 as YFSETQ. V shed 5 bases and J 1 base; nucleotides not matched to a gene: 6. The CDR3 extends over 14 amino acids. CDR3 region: CASSGTTGSYEQYF. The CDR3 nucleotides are TGCGCCAGCAGTGGTACGACAGGGTCCTACGAGCAGTACTTC. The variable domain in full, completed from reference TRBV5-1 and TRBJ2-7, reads KAGVTQTPRYLIKTRGQQVTLSCSPISGHRSVSWYQQTPGQGLQFLFEYFSETQRNKGNFPGRFSGRQFSNSRSEMNVSTLELGDSALYLCASSGTTGSYEQYFGPGTRLTVT.

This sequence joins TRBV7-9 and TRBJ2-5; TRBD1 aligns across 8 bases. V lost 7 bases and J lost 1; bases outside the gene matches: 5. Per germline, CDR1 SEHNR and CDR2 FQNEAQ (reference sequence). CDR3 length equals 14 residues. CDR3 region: CASMAGGLQETQYF. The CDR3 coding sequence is TGTGCCAGCATGGCAGGGGGCCTCCAAGAGACCCAGTACTTC.

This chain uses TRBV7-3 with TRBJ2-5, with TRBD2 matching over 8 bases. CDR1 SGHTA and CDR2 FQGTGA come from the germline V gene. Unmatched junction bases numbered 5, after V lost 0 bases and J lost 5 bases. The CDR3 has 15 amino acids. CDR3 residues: CASSLTGPGGETQYF. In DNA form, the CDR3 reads TGTGCCAGCAGCTTAACAGGGCCGGGGGGGGAGACCCAGTACTTC. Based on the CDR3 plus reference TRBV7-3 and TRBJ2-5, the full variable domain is GAGVSQTPSNKVTEKGKYVELRCDPISGHTALYWYRQSLGQGPEFLIYFQGTGAADDSGLPNDRFFAVRPEGSVSTLKIQRTERGDSAVYLCASSLTGPGGETQYFGPGTRLLVL.

The CDR3 sequence: CASSWKRGYEQYF. DNA for the CDR3: TGTGCCAGCAGTTGGAAGCGGGGATACGAGCAGTACTTC. The chain uses TRBV6-2 or TRBV6-3 and TRBJ2-7; 7 nucleotides agree with TRBD2. Germline CDR1 MNHEY, CDR2 SVGEGT. V shed 4 bases and J 4 bases; nucleotides not matched to a gene: 4. This CDR3 is 13 amino acids long.